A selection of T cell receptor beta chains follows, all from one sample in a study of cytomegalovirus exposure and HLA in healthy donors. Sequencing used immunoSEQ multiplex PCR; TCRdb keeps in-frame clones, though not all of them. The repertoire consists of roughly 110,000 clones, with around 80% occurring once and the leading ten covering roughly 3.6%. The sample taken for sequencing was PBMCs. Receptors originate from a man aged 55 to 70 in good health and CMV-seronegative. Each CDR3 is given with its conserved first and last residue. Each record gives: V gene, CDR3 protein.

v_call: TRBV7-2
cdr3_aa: CASSLSGGAGEQFF

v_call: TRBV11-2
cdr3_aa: CASSPRLGTGGLYGYTF

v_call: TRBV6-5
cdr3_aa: CASSETQEVRPQHF

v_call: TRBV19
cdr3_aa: CASSTFLGRGRRETQYF

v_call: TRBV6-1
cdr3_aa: CASSGQGGRTDTQYF

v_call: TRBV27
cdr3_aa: CASSLVPSSYNEQFF

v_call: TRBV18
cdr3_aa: CASSLQGVPRKDEQFF

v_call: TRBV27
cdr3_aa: CASSFGTGFTGNSPLHF

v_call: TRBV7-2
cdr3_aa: CASSLVRGATEAFF

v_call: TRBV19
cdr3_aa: CASSTLAGGGTGELFF

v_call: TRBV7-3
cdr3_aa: CASSLIGGAKNIQYF

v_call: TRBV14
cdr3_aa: CASSPGGTGRNIQYF

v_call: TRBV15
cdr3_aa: CATSRAGGAKNIQYF

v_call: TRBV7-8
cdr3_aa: CASILTSGGRGDTQYF

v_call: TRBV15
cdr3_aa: CATSRIRGDQPQHF

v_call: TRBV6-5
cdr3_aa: CASSSDRGVAFF

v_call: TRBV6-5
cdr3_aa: CASSYAGRNSPLHF

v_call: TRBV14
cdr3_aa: CASSQPSGTGNGYTF

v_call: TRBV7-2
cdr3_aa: CASSLSRPKGETQYF

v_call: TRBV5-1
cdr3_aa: CASSQIPGGALKTQYF

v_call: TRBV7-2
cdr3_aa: CASSLTVLAGGPDTQYF

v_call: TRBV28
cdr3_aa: CASSFPAVGQGYGYTF

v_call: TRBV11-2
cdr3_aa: CASSLKRGGTSGFHEQFF

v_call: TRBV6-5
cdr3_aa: CASSSGTTGGFTEAFF

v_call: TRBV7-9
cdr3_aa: CSLQGDNEKLFF

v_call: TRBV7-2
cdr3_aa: CASRFPPDRGWTDNQPQHF

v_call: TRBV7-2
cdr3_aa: CASSIYSGNTIYF

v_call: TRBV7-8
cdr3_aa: CASSADGRPLHF

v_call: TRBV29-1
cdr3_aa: CSVWTGGRTDTQYF

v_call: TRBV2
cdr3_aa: CANRQAETSNEQFF

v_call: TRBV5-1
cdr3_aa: CASSSKAANTGELFF

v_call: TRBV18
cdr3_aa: CASSSRQGQETQYF

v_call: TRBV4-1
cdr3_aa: CASSQAEQGFSGANVLTF

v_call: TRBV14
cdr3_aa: CASSQEGTPNAEAFF

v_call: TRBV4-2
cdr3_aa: CASRSLAGANTGELFF

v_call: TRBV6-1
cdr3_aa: CASSERGGQTGELFF

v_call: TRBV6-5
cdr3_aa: CASSYTPLAGENTIYF

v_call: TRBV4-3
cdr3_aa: CASSQGVGTGRGNTIYF

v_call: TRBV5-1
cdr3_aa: CASSLKQEAYNEQFF

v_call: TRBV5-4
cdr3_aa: CASLGQGVPGANVLTF

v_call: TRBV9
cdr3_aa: CASSLGLAKETQYF

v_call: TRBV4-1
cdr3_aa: CASSQEQRSTGELFF

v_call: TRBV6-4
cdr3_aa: CASSGDRTSYGYTF

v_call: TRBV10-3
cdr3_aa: CAISERGGNSGANVLTF

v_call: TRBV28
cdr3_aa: CASSSLDRAGNSPLHF